The rows below give T cell receptor beta chains drawn from one sample of a study of T-cell reconstitution after alpha-beta-depleted transplantation in children. TCRdb re-called the PCR reads through MiXCR, storing one row per CDR3 protein. There are about 640,000 distinct CDR3 sequences in the sample; roughly 17% occur only once, and approximately 1% lies in the top ten. Sequencing was performed on PBMCs from the stem cell graft donor, taken from the stem cell graft. These receptors were taken from a human donor who donated a stem cell graft to a child with acute myeloid leukemia. CDR3s include the opening cysteine and the closing phenylalanine or tryptophan. D genes are given only for firm matches. Only some rows state a clone size, as once, few, many or a class for expanded clones.

>TRBV6-1|TRBJ2-1|few|NA
CATISTVNNEQFF
TGTGCCACCATATCCACAGTAAACAATGAGCAGTTCTTC
>TRBV12-3/TRBV12-4|TRBJ2-4|few|NA
CASSPPGTWAKNIQYF
TGTGCCAGCAGCCCCCCGGGGACGTGGGCCAAAAACATTCAGTACTTC
>TRBV9|TRBJ2-7|few|NA
CASSGGVSEQYF
TGTGCCAGCAGTGGAGGGGTCAGCGAGCAGTACTTC
>TRBV5-5|TRBJ2-1|NA|NA
CASSLLVQGMGNEQFF
TGTGCCAGCAGCTTGCTCGTCCAGGGAATGGGCAATGAGCAGTTCTTC
>TRBV9|TRBJ2-3|few|NA
CASSPGGGGVTDTQYF
TGTGCCAGCAGCCCTGGGGGCGGGGGCGTCACAGATACGCAGTATTTT
>TRBV7-2|TRBJ2-3|NA|TRBD2
CASSSSGGAANTQYF
TGTGCCAGCAGCTCCAGCGGGGGGGCCGCTAATACGCAGTATTTT
>TRBV5-6|TRBJ2-6|many|NA
CASSLGRSGANVLTF
TGTGCCAGCAGCTTAGGGCGGTCTGGGGCCAACGTCCTGACTTTC
>TRBV20-1|TRBJ1-4|many|TRBD1
CSATTGINEKLFF
TGCAGTGCCACGACAGGGATTAATGAAAAACTGTTTTTT
>TRBV3-1|TRBJ2-4|NA|NA
CASSQWVDVLYF
TGTGCCAGCAGCCAATGGGTGGACGTCTTGTACTTC
>TRBV10-3|TRBJ2-2|many|TRBD1
CAIRGQGHTGELFF
TGTGCCATAAGGGGACAGGGACACACCGGGGAGCTGTTTTTT
>TRBV24-1|TRBJ2-2|NA|NA
CATSQGVRTGELFF
TGTGCCACCAGTCAAGGGGTGAGGACCGGGGAGCTGTTTTTT
>TRBV7-8|TRBJ2-3|few|TRBD2
CASSPRTSGTTDTQYF
TGTGCCAGCAGCCCTAGGACTAGCGGGACCACAGATACGCAGTATTTT
>TRBV20-1|TRBJ2-3|many|NA
CSARVQAGLPPDTQYF
TGCAGTGCTAGAGTTCAGGCGGGGCTCCCCCCAGATACGCAGTATTTT
>TRBV15|TRBJ1-1|few|TRBD1
CATSTRQGSTEAFF
TGTGCCACCAGCACCAGACAGGGGAGCACTGAAGCTTTCTTT
>TRBV20-1|TRBJ1-3|NA|NA
CSARDVARIAGNTIYF
TGCAGTGCTAGAGATGTTGCGAGGATTGCTGGAAACACCATATATTTT
>TRBV7-9|TRBJ1-1|few|NA
CASSGGGVNTEAFF
TGTGCCAGCAGCGGGGGGGGGGTGAACACTGAAGCTTTCTTT
>TRBV20-1|TRBJ2-3|many|TRBD1
CSARTGASTDTQYF
TGCAGTGCCCGGACAGGGGCGAGCACAGATACGCAGTATTTT
>TRBV28|TRBJ1-3|NA|NA
CASTETHSGNTIYF
TGTGCCAGCACCGAGACCCACTCTGGAAACACCATATATTTT
>TRBV11-2|TRBJ1-1|few|NA
CASSFTGTMNTEAFF
TGTGCCAGCAGCTTTACAGGGACCATGAACACTGAAGCTTTCTTT
>TRBV5-1|TRBJ2-2|NA|NA
CASSSTDQNTGELFF
TGCGCCAGCAGCTCAACTGACCAGAACACCGGGGAGCTGTTTTTT
>TRBV15|TRBJ2-3|many|TRBD2
CATSMGGRGVAHTQYF
TGTGCCACCAGCATGGGGGGGCGGGGGGTCGCACATACGCAGTATTTT
>TRBV27|TRBJ1-5|once|NA
CASSGGAAQPQHF
TGTGCCAGCAGTGGGGGGGCCGCTCAGCCCCAGCATTTT
>TRBV11-2|TRBJ2-6|few|TRBD2
CASSLYWLSGASGANVLTF
TGTGCCAGCAGCTTATATTGGCTTAGCGGGGCTTCTGGGGCCAACGTCCTGACTTTC
>TRBV20-1|TRBJ2-7|many|NA
CSARVPGRQTYEQYF
TGCAGTGCTAGGGTGCCGGGACGGCAAACCTACGAGCAGTACTTC
>TRBV20-1|TRBJ2-5|many|NA
CSAMGGQETQYF
TGCAGTGCTATGGGGGGCCAAGAGACCCAGTACTTC
>TRBV20-1|TRBJ2-7|few|TRBD1
CSARDDRAGYEQYF
TGCAGTGCTAGAGACGACAGGGCCGGGTACGAGCAGTACTTC
>TRBV29-1|TRBJ2-3|many|NA
CSARLSTDTQYF
TGCAGCGCCCGACTATCGACAGATACGCAGTATTTT
>TRBV6-2/TRBV6-3|TRBJ1-6|NA|NA
CASSMTAENSPLHF
TGTGCCAGCAGTATGACAGCCGAGAATTCACCCCTCCACTTT
>TRBV5-5|TRBJ2-5|many|NA
CASSFGSPRETQYF
TGTGCCAGCAGCTTCGGCAGCCCAAGGGAGACCCAGTACTTC
>TRBV2|TRBJ2-1|NA|TRBD2
CASSALAGAFYNEQFF
TGTGCCAGCAGTGCCTTAGCGGGGGCCTTCTACAATGAGCAGTTCTTC
>TRBV20-1|TRBJ2-3|few|TRBD2
CSARSRLAGEKGTQYF
TGCAGTGCTAGAAGCCGGCTAGCGGGGGAAAAGGGGACGCAGTATTTT
>TRBV18|TRBJ1-3|NA|NA
CASSPGNSERGNTIYF
TGTGCCAGCTCACCCGGAAACAGCGAACGTGGAAACACCATATATTTT
>TRBV20-1|TRBJ1-2|NA|TRBD1
CSVGDRQGPEVDFYGYTF
TGCAGTGTAGGGGATAGACAGGGTCCAGAAGTAGATTTCTATGGCTACACCTTC
>TRBV6-2/TRBV6-3|TRBJ2-6|NA|NA
CASTAQLTTGANVLTF
TGTGCCAGCACTGCACAACTTACTACTGGGGCCAACGTCCTGACTTTC
>TRBV12-3/TRBV12-4|TRBJ2-5|few|TRBD1
CASNRDSQETQYF
TGTGCCAGCAATAGGGACAGCCAAGAGACCCAGTACTTC
>TRBV7-9|TRBJ1-1|NA|TRBD1
CASSTRQGLWESEAFF
TGTGCCAGCAGCACCAGACAGGGGTTATGGGAGTCTGAAGCTTTCTTT
>TRBV28|TRBJ1-6|few|NA
CASWGTGGSPLHF
TGTGCCAGTTGGGGGACTGGAGGCTCACCCCTCCACTTT
>TRBV20-1|TRBJ2-1|few|TRBD2
CSASVGLAGRNEQFF
TGCAGTGCTAGTGTCGGTCTAGCGGGGCGGAATGAGCAGTTCTTC
>TRBV5-5|TRBJ1-3|NA|NA
CASSFGEGNTIYF
TGTGCCAGCAGCTTTGGGGAAGGAAACACCATATATTTT
>TRBV11-2|TRBJ2-2|once|NA
CASSLEGGWTGELFF
TGTGCCAGCAGCTTAGAGGGGGGCTGGACCGGGGAGCTGTTTTTT
>TRBV25-1|TRBJ2-7|NA|TRBD1
CASSAGGQSYEQYF
TGTGCCAGCAGTGCAGGGGGACAGTCCTACGAGCAGTACTTC
>TRBV20-1|TRBJ2-3|few|TRBD2
CSGSGGPALTDTQYF
TGCAGTGGTAGCGGGGGGCCGGCCCTCACAGATACGCAGTATTTT